Presented here are 6 T cell receptor beta chains from one specimen sequenced in a study. MiXCR, run by TCRdb on the 5' RACE reads, gives a single entry per CDR3 protein. The sample holds roughly 11,000 distinct CDR3 sequences, 47% seen once. Input material: tumor-infiltrating naive CD4+ T cells sorted from the breast tumor. Subset noted: naive CD4+ T cells, CD4+CD45RA+CD25-. The receptor source for this set is a female donor with breast cancer.

V and J are TRBV4-2 and TRBJ2-1; 8 positions match TRBD2. Germline V lookup: CDR1 LGHNA, CDR2 YNFKEQ. CDR3 length: 13 amino acids. V lost 4 bases, J lost 10 bases, and 6 bases stayed unmatched. The CDR3 region has the DNA TGTGCCAGCAGCCGAGAAGGCGGGGGGGAGCAGTTCTTC. Protein: CASSREGGGEQFF.

The chain has TRBV7-7 and TRBJ2-1; D may be TRBD1 (5 bases). The length of the CDR3 is 13 residues. V dropped 0 bases and J dropped 8 bases, with 8 bases sitting between them. CDR1 and CDR2 (germline): SSHAT, FNYEAQ (reference sequence). This chain's CDR3 is CASSLAAGYEQFF. The CDR3 coding sequence is TGTGCCAGCAGCTTAGCGGCAGGGTATGAGCAGTTCTTC.

This sequence joins TRBV5-1 and TRBJ2-7; 7 nucleotides match TRBD1. Germline values: CDR1 SGHRS, CDR2 YFSETQ. The CDR3 totals 15 residues. V lost 0 bases to trimming and J lost 3 bases; unmatched junction nucleotides: 6. In nucleotides, the CDR3 is TGCGCCAGCAGCTTGGGACAGGGTTCGGTCTACGAGCAGTACGTC. It codes for CASSLGQGSVYEQYV.

This clonotype has just one count. This CDR3 is CASRTRDERPEAFF. The CDR3 DNA reads as TGTGCCAGCAGGACCAGGGATGAAAGACCTGAAGCTTTCTTT. The V and J genes are TRBV12-3 or TRBV12-4 and TRBJ1-1, with D possibly TRBD1 on 5 matching bases. The CDR3 has 14 residues. Deletions cut 6 bases from V and 6 bases from J, with 17 bases between.

The chain has TRBV4-3 and TRBJ1-5; D not resolved. Germline V gene lookup returns CDR1 LGHNA and CDR2 YSLEER. The CDR3 is 15 amino acids. Trimming took 1 base from V and 7 from J, leaving 14 bases between them. CDR3 in amino acids: CASSQATAVGQPQHF. The CDR3 bases are TGCGCCAGCAGCCAAGCGACGGCCGTCGGCCAGCCCCAGCATTTT.

This clonotype was found a few times. The rearrangement joins TRBV5-1 to TRBJ2-7; TRBD2 agrees at 8 bases. The V gene end was trimmed by 5 bases and the J gene end by 5 bases; junction bases not matched to a gene: 9. This CDR3 comprises 14 residues. The germline CDR1 and CDR2 sequences are SGHRS and YFSETQ. The CDR3, as DNA: TGCGCCAGCAGGACAGCGGGAGTTGTCCACGAGCAGTACTTC. Residues: CASRTAGVVHEQYF. Combining the CDR3 with reference TRBV5-1 and TRBJ2-7 gives the whole variable domain KAGVTQTPRYLIKTRGQQVTLSCSPISGHRSVSWYQQTPGQGLQFLFEYFSETQRNKGNFPGRFSGRQFSNSRSEMNVSTLELGDSALYLCASRTAGVVHEQYFGPGTRLTVT.